The sequence of this TCR beta chain was determined in a study of cytomegalovirus exposure and HLA in healthy donors. About the research overall: Around 81% of 398 genotyped donors fell in the Caucasian-associated ancestry cluster.

Primers: 60 Vbeta forward and 13 Jbeta reverse. Assay used: immunoSEQ multiplex PCR; TCRdb lists only in-frame clones, some missing. The sample consists of roughly 150,000 clones, approximately 70% of them appearing once. To note about this clone: Its target is not known.

Broader study findings: A cluster of highly shared sequence variants was likely a sequencing artifact. It was reported that the classifier diagnosed cytomegalovirus status with high specificity and sensitivity in both the original and validation cohorts.

This CDR3 contains 15 residues. CDR1 LGHNA and CDR2 YSLEER come from the germline V gene. V gave up 9 bases and J gave up 9 bases; unmatched junction bases: 14. This receptor was obtained from a woman younger than 35 in good health and CMV-seropositive. The J gene is TRBJ2-1, the V gene TRBV4-3, with 10 bases fitting TRBD1. The sequencing sample was made of PBMCs. CDR3 loop: CASSLGQGRTSEQFF. The CDR3 bases are TGCGCCAGTTCGCTGGGACAGGGGAGGACCAGTGAGCAGTTCTTC.